These 13 T cell receptor beta chains share one sample of origin, sequenced in a study of shared clonotypes between healthy human individuals. TCRdb's copy holds only in-frame clones and misses some; the assay was immunoSEQ multiplex PCR. Of roughly 2,500,000 clones listed, approximately 93% are singletons. Specimen: naive CD4+ T cells from PBMCs. Described subset: CD45RA+ positively selected. Receptors originate from a man aged 18 to 30 in good health. Some clones in this sample may be carry-over from other donors' samples.

This chain connects TRBV6-5 to TRBJ2-7; D is undetermined. Trimming removed 2 bases at V and 6 bases at J, with 20 bases between. The germline CDR1 and CDR2 sequences are MNHEY and SVGAGI. The CDR3 runs to 16 residues. The CDR3 protein is CASSYVARPMPGEQYF. CDR3 in DNA: TGTGCCAGCAGTTACGTTGCCAGGCCCATGCCGGGCGAGCAGTACTTC.

This chain connects TRBV15 to TRBJ2-1, with 12 bases lining up with TRBD2. Germline CDR1 is LNHNV and CDR2 is YYDKDF (reference sequence). The CDR3 is made up of 15 amino acids. With 5 bases clipped from V and 7 bases from J, the junction kept 6 bases outside the gene matches. The CDR3 region has the DNA TGTGCCACCAGCTCGGGACTAGCGGGTGGGAATGAGCAGTTCTTC. Translated: CATSSGLAGGNEQFF.

The chain employs TRBV27 and TRBJ1-1, with 10 bases lining up with TRBD1. Germline lookup yields CDR1 MNHEY and CDR2 SMNVEV (reference sequence). The CDR3 runs to 14 residues. J was trimmed by 3 bases and V by 5 bases; bases with no gene match: 3. The CDR3 bases are TGTGCCAGCAGTGCCGGGACAGGGGACACTGAAGCTTTCTTT. Its translation is CASSAGTGDTEAFF.

The chain recombines TRBV6-1 with TRBJ2-1; D is ambiguous. CDR1 is MNHNS and CDR2 is SASEGT in the germline V gene. V lost 6 bases, J lost 5 bases, and 17 bases lay in between. This CDR3 spans 15 amino acids. The CDR3 DNA reads as TGTGCCAGCAGCTTTGGTTACGGGTTCAACAATGAGCAGTTCTTC. Protein product: CASSFGYGFNNEQFF.

V and J are TRBV9 and TRBJ2-1, with 10 nucleotides matching TRBD1. J was trimmed by 2 bases and V by 5 bases; bases with no gene match: 7. CDR3 length: 16 amino acids. CDR1 and CDR2 (germline): SGDLS, YYNGEE. CDR3 sequence reads: CASSTAGTGAYNEQFF. CDR3 in DNA: TGTGCCAGCAGTACGGCCGGGACAGGGGCCTACAATGAGCAGTTCTTC. The variable domain in full, completed from reference TRBV9 and TRBJ2-1, reads DSGVTQTPKHLITATGQRVTLRCSPRSGDLSVYWYQQSLDQGLQFLIQYYNGEERAKGNILERFSAQQFPDLHSELNLSSLELGDSALYFCASSTAGTGAYNEQFFGPGTRLTVL.

This clone was detected once. V is TRBV5-4 and J is TRBJ1-6, with TRBD1 as a possible D gene (6 bases). The CDR3 totals 16 residues. V lost 5 bases to trimming and J lost 6 bases, with 18 bases between them. Germline assignment: CDR1 SGHNT and CDR2 YYREEE (reference sequence). DNA of the CDR3: TGTGCCAGCAGTTCCCCGGGGGGCCCTGGTAATTCACCCCTCCACTTT. Its translation: CASSSPGGPGNSPLHF.

The V gene is TRBV9, the J gene TRBJ2-3; 7 nucleotides line up with TRBD1. Trimming took 2 bases from V and 4 from J; bases not matched to a gene: 10. CDR3 length: 16 amino acids. From germline, CDR1 is SGDLS and CDR2 YYNGEE. This CDR3 is CASSVRSTGYADTQYF. For the CDR3, the DNA is TGTGCCAGCAGCGTTCGTTCGACAGGGTATGCAGATACGCAGTATTTT.

V is TRBV5-5 and J is TRBJ1-1; D uncertain. Germline CDR1 is SGHKS and CDR2 is YYEKEE (reference sequence). The ends were cut back, 5 bases at V and 5 bases at J, with 10 bases in the middle. This CDR3 region has 12 residues. As DNA, the CDR3 is TGTGCCAGCAGTTGGACGTCTACTGAAGCTTTCTTT. It translates to CASSWTSTEAFF.

This clone showed up just a few times. CDR3 DNA sequence: TGTGCCAGCAGCTATTCCCAGGGGGCCGGGGCTCCTGGAAACACCATATATTTT. This encodes CASSYSQGAGAPGNTIYF. The chain uses TRBV5-4 and TRBJ1-3; 8 nucleotides align to TRBD1. V was clipped by 3 bases and J by 2 bases; unmatched bases: 13. The CDR3 covers 18 residues. Looked up from germline, CDR1 is SGHNT and CDR2 is YYREEE (reference sequence).

This sequence joins TRBV5-1 and TRBJ2-7, with 10 bases fitting TRBD2. V lost 3 bases, J lost 4 bases, and 10 bases stayed unmatched. Germline-derived CDR1 and CDR2 are SGHRS and YFSETQ. The CDR3 consists of 16 residues. In DNA form, the CDR3 reads TGCGCCAGCAGCTCGGGGGGTAGCGGGAGGTCATACGAGCAGTACTTC. The encoded protein is CASSSGGSGRSYEQYF.

The V call is TRBV29-1, the J call TRBJ2-4, with D tentatively TRBD2 (5 bases). Trimming removed 7 bases at V and 2 bases at J, with 12 bases between. Germline loops: CDR1 SQVTM, CDR2 ANQGSEA. CDR3 length: 13 residues. CDR3 sequence reads: CSGSGVSKNIQYF. CDR3 DNA sequence: TGCAGCGGGTCCGGGGTTTCCAAAAACATTCAGTACTTC.

The V call is TRBV19, the J call TRBJ2-1, with a weak D call TRBD2 (5 bases). Trimming stripped 5 bases from V and 0 bases from J, with 14 bases between. Germline CDR1 is LNHDA and CDR2 is SQIVND (reference sequence). The CDR3 extends over 16 amino acids. CDR3: CASSGPPGISYNEQFF. The CDR3, as DNA: TGTGCCAGTAGTGGCCCCCCGGGGATCTCCTACAATGAGCAGTTCTTC.

The V gene is TRBV4-2, the J gene TRBJ2-1; TRBD2 matches at 14 bases. The V segment lost 5 bases and the J segment 5 bases; nucleotides outside the gene matches: 8. The germline CDR1 and CDR2 sequences are LGHNA and YNFKEQ. The CDR3 has 17 residues. CDR3 DNA: TGTGCCAGCAGCTTCCCCGGGACTAGCGGGAGAAACAATGAGCAGTTCTTC. Translated, it gives CASSFPGTSGRNNEQFF.